A selection of T cell receptor beta chains follows, all from one sample in a study of cytomegalovirus exposure and HLA in healthy donors. Using immunoSEQ multiplex PCR, the repertoire was profiled, and TCRdb retains in-frame clones only, with some absent. This table holds roughly 100,000 clones, 65% to 80% found once. Sequences were obtained from PBMCs. All receptors come from a male donor in good health and CMV-seronegative. CDR3s include the opening cysteine and the closing phenylalanine or tryptophan. A D gene is named only where the DNA matches it firmly. A clone size is listed for some rows: how often the clone was seen (once, few, many), or a class if it is expanded.

j_call d_call clone_size v_call cdr3_nt cdr3_aa
TRBJ2-2 TRBD1 - TRBV9 TGTGCCAGCAGCGGACCGGGACAGGGTTTAGCCGGGGAGCTGTTTTTT CASSGPGQGLAGELFF
TRBJ2-1 TRBD2 - TRBV5-1 TGCGCCAGCAGTCTCGGGAATAGCGGGATCTACAATGAGCAGTTCTTC CASSLGNSGIYNEQFF
TRBJ2-7 TRBD2 - TRBV6-6 TGTGCCAGCAGTTACTTACTAGCGGGAGCCGAGCAGTACTTC CASSYLLAGAEQYF
TRBJ2-5 - - TRBV13 TGTGCCAGCAGCTTAGGGGATCGGCTAGCCGAGACCCAGTACTTC CASSLGDRLAETQYF
TRBJ2-1 - - TRBV10-2 TGCGCCAGCAGAGGACCTTTGGAGGGGAATGAGCAGTTCTTC CASRGPLEGNEQFF
TRBJ2-5 - - TRBV7-6 TGTGCCAGCAGCCCCCGGGGTAGCGGAAAACAAGAGACCCAGTACTTC CASSPRGSGKQETQYF
TRBJ2-2 - - TRBV7-3 TGTGCCAGCAGGCCCGACTTGAACACCGGGGAGCTGTTTTTT CASRPDLNTGELFF
TRBJ1-1 - few TRBV6-1 TGTGCCAGCAGTGAGGACACCCACACTGAAGCTTTCTTT CASSEDTHTEAFF
TRBJ2-1 - - TRBV18 TGTGCCAGCTCACCCCCAAACCCCGGGTACAATGAGCAGTTCTTC CASSPPNPGYNEQFF
TRBJ2-7 TRBD2 - TRBV4-1 TGCGCCAGCAGCCAAGCACTAGCGGGAGGATGGTACGAGCAGTACTTC CASSQALAGGWYEQYF
TRBJ1-5 - - TRBV10-3 TGTGCCATCAGCGTGGACAGAGGCAATCAGCCCCAGCATTTT CAISVDRGNQPQHF
TRBJ1-2 TRBD1 few TRBV29-1 TGCAGCGTTGGGGACAGGGAGCAGGGCTACACCTTC CSVGDREQGYTF
TRBJ2-1 - few TRBV7-3 TGTGCCAGCAGCTTAACGGTTAGTAGCAATGAGCAGTTCTTC CASSLTVSSNEQFF
TRBJ2-1 - - TRBV10-3 TGTGCCATCAGTGACCGCGCCTTCCGGGATGAGCAGTTCTTC CAISDRAFRDEQFF
TRBJ1-5 - once TRBV28 TGTGCCAGCAGTTTGGGCAGGGTCCAGCCCCAGCATTTT CASSLGRVQPQHF
TRBJ1-1 - - TRBV6-5 TGTGCCAGCAGCCCCCTGAGGAACACTGAAGCTTTCTTT CASSPLRNTEAFF
TRBJ1-6 TRBD1 - TRBV5-5 TGTGCCAGCAGCTCGGGACAGGGACGGGATTCACCCCTCCACTTT CASSSGQGRDSPLHF
TRBJ2-1 - few TRBV7-9 TGTGCCAGCAGTTTCTCCCGGGGGACGAGTGATGAGCAGTTCTTC CASSFSRGTSDEQFF
TRBJ1-1 - - TRBV5-1 TGCGCCAGCAGCTTGGATGCGGGGGCAGCTTTCTTT CASSLDAGAAFF
TRBJ2-7 TRBD2 once TRBV11-3 TGTGCCAGCAGCTTAGCAGCGGGGGCAGACGAGCAGTACTTC CASSLAAGADEQYF
TRBJ2-1 - - TRBV19 TGTGCCAGTAGTGGGGACATCTACAATGAGCAGTTCTTC CASSGDIYNEQFF
TRBJ1-4 - - TRBV7-9 TGTTCCAGCAGCTTAGGGGCCAGCAGTGCAACTAATGAAAAACTGTTTTTT CSSSLGASSATNEKLFF
TRBJ2-5 - - TRBV7-3 TGTGCCAGCAGCCCGGACCAAGAGACCCAGTACTTC CASSPDQETQYF
TRBJ2-6 TRBD1 - TRBV28 TGTGCCAGCAGAGCCGGGACAGGGGCTGGGGCCAACGTCCTGACTTTC CASRAGTGAGANVLTF
TRBJ1-6 - - TRBV13 TGTGCCAGCAGCTTTAACAGGGATTCACCCCTCCACTTT CASSFNRDSPLHF
TRBJ2-1 - - TRBV7-3 TGTGCCAGCAGCTTTCAGGGAAGCTCCTACAATGAGCAGTTCTTC CASSFQGSSYNEQFF
TRBJ1-1 TRBD1 few TRBV6-1 TGTGCCAGCAGTGTGGGGGACAGGGAGACCACTGAAGCTTTCTTT CASSVGDRETTEAFF
TRBJ2-1 - - TRBV6-1 TGTGCCAGCAGTGAATTAGGGGGGAGGGCCTACAATGAGCAGTTCTTC CASSELGGRAYNEQFF
TRBJ2-7 - - TRBV5-6 TGTGCCAGCAGCTTGGGACAGAGTGACGAGCAGTACTTC CASSLGQSDEQYF
TRBJ2-1 - - TRBV6-5 TGTGCCAGCAGAATAGCAGGGAATGAGCAGTTCTTC CASRIAGNEQFF
TRBJ2-1 TRBD2 - TRBV6-5 TGTGCCAGCAGCAGACGACTAGCGGGTTACAATGAGCAGTTCTTC CASSRRLAGYNEQFF
TRBJ2-2 - few TRBV6-1 TGTGCCAGCAGTGATGGGCAGGGTTCCACCGGGGAGCTGTTTTTT CASSDGQGSTGELFF
TRBJ1-1 - - TRBV28 TGTGCCAGCGGGGTAGGGGGTGGGAACACTGAAGCTTTCTTT CASGVGGGNTEAFF
TRBJ2-5 TRBD1 - TRBV7-9 TGTGCCAGCAGCGTCCGGAGAGGGACAGGAGGTCCGTACCAAGAGACCCAGTACTTC CASSVRRGTGGPYQETQYF
TRBJ1-2 TRBD1 once TRBV4-1 TGCGCCAGCAGCCAAGGTAACCGGGACAGACTAGTGTCTAACTATGGCTACACCTTC CASSQGNRDRLVSNYGYTF
TRBJ2-1 TRBD2 - TRBV19 TGTGCCAGTAGTATAGGATTGGCTAGCGGGAGGGCCGGTTGGGCAAATGAGCAGTTCTTC CASSIGLASGRAGWANEQFF
TRBJ1-2 - once TRBV5-1 TGCGCCAGCAGCCAACAGGGCGCTAACTATGGCTACACCTTC CASSQQGANYGYTF
TRBJ2-5 - - TRBV7-9 TGTTCCAGCAGCAGAGAGGGGTTGGGGGGAGGAGAGACCCAGTACTTC CSSSREGLGGGETQYF
TRBJ1-2 TRBD1 few TRBV9 TGTGCCAGCAGCGTAGCGGGACAGGGGAAAGGCTACACCTTC CASSVAGQGKGYTF
TRBJ2-4 - - TRBV7-2 TGTGCCAGCAGCTTAGGAGGGACTTCTGCCACAAACATTCAGTACTTC CASSLGGTSATNIQYF
TRBJ2-7 - once TRBV28 TGTGCCAGCGGAGTATACGAGCAGTACTTC CASGVYEQYF
TRBJ2-1 TRBD1 - TRBV6-4 TGTGCCAGCAGTGACTCAAGACAGGGGTACAATGAGCAGTTCTTC CASSDSRQGYNEQFF
TRBJ1-1 - few TRBV28 TGTGCCAGCCTAAACACTGAAGCTTTCTTT CASLNTEAFF
TRBJ2-1 TRBD2 - TRBV9 TGTGCCAGCAGCGTAGCTAGCGGGAGTGGTAGTGAGCAGTTCTTC CASSVASGSGSEQFF
TRBJ2-2 TRBD1 - TRBV9 TGTGCCAGCAGCAAAACCGGGACAGGACCCACCGGGGAGCTGTTTTTT CASSKTGTGPTGELFF
TRBJ2-5 TRBD1 - TRBV27 TGTGCCAGCAGTTCCCTCGGACAGGGGGAGGAGACCCAGTACTTC CASSSLGQGEETQYF
TRBJ2-2 TRBD2 - TRBV9 TGTGCCAGCAGTCCGGGACTATCAGGGACCGGGGAGCTGTTTTTT CASSPGLSGTGELFF
TRBJ2-2 - - TRBV28 TGTGCCAGCGGCCCAGGGGATCGTAACACCGGGGAGCTGTTTTTT CASGPGDRNTGELFF